The rows below give T cell receptor beta chains drawn from one sample of a study of cytomegalovirus exposure and HLA in healthy donors. TCRdb keeps only in-frame clones here, not all; method: immunoSEQ multiplex PCR. Of about 140,000 clones in the sample, approximately 80% were seen once. Sequences were obtained from PBMCs. Receptor source: a male donor in good health and CMV-seropositive. Both conserved end residues are part of each CDR3. D genes are given only for firm matches. Expanded clones get a size class; other rows say once, few or many, or leave the size out.

>-|TRBJ1-1|TRBD1|TRBV27
CASSFGQGDTEAFF
TGTGCCAGCAGTTTCGGCCAGGGGGACACTGAAGCTTTCTTT
>-|TRBJ2-3|-|TRBV9
CASSVAGPSTDTQYF
TGTGCCAGCAGCGTAGCCGGTCCAAGCACAGATACGCAGTATTTT
>-|TRBJ1-2|-|TRBV6-5
CASSYSYTRPDGYTF
TGTGCCAGCAGTTACTCTTACACCAGGCCGGATGGCTACACCTTC
>-|TRBJ2-3|TRBD2|TRBV5-6
CASSFGGGSTDTQYF
TGTGCCAGCAGCTTCGGGGGGGGGAGCACAGATACGCAGTATTTT
>-|TRBJ2-1|TRBD1|TRBV19
CASSPFRTGRNEQFF
TGTGCCAGTAGTCCCTTCCGGACAGGCCGCAATGAGCAGTTCTTC
>-|TRBJ2-1|TRBD2|TRBV6-5
CASSGSSGYNEQFF
TGTGCCAGCAGTGGCTCTAGCGGTTACAATGAGCAGTTCTTC
>-|TRBJ2-1|TRBD2|TRBV29-1
CSVEPPSREVYNEQFF
TGCAGCGTTGAACCCCCCTCGCGGGAGGTATACAATGAGCAGTTCTTC
>once|TRBJ2-3|-|TRBV28
CASQGADTDTQYF
TGTGCCAGCCAAGGGGCAGACACAGATACGCAGTATTTT
>-|TRBJ1-4|TRBD1|TRBV27
CASSLRTGGRANEKLFF
TGTGCCAGCAGTTTAAGGACAGGGGGCAGGGCTAATGAAAAACTGTTTTTT
>-|TRBJ1-1|-|TRBV25-1
CASSNSVLMNTEAFF
TGTGCCAGCAGTAATAGTGTGCTTATGAACACTGAAGCTTTCTTT
>-|TRBJ1-5|TRBD1|TRBV6-1
CASSGQGGGQPQHF
TGTGCCAGCAGTGGACAGGGGGGGGGACAGCCCCAGCATTTT
>-|TRBJ1-4|TRBD1|TRBV19
CASSRQGGTLLAANEKLFF
TGTGCCAGTAGTAGACAGGGGGGTACTCTCCTTGCTGCTAATGAAAAACTGTTTTTT
>-|TRBJ2-3|TRBD2|TRBV7-2
CASSRRLAADTQYF
TGTGCCAGCAGCAGGAGACTAGCGGCCGATACGCAGTATTTT
>-|TRBJ2-7|-|TRBV28
CASRMRGSDYEQYF
TGTGCCAGCAGGATGAGAGGGAGTGACTACGAGCAGTACTTC
>-|TRBJ2-7|-|TRBV6-6
CASTILDGEQYF
TGTGCCAGCACCATACTAGATGGCGAGCAGTACTTC
>-|TRBJ2-7|-|TRBV19
CASTAAGSSYEQYF
TGTGCCAGTACAGCGGCCGGTAGCTCCTACGAGCAGTACTTC
>-|TRBJ1-1|TRBD1|TRBV10-3
CAISEQGAYTGAFF
TGTGCCATCAGCGAACAGGGGGCTTATACTGGAGCTTTCTTT
>-|TRBJ2-2|-|TRBV6-5
CASSPEGTGELFF
TGTGCCAGCAGCCCCGAGGGCACCGGGGAGCTGTTTTTT
>once|TRBJ2-1|TRBD2|TRBV6-5
CASSFSGTSYYNEQFF
TGTGCCAGCAGTTTCTCCGGGACTAGCTACTACAATGAGCAGTTCTTC
>few|TRBJ2-1|TRBD2|TRBV6-5
CASSYTGLAGFEQFF
TGTGCCAGCAGTTACACCGGACTAGCGGGGTTTGAGCAGTTCTTC
>few|TRBJ1-5|-|TRBV6-6
CASSYDEVGVQPQHF
TGTGCCAGCAGTTATGACGAGGTAGGGGTTCAGCCCCAGCATTTT
>once|TRBJ1-6|TRBD1|TRBV6-1
CASSPGTGLPF
TGTGCCAGCAGCCCCGGGACAGGGCTCCCCTTT
>-|TRBJ2-7|TRBD2|TRBV27
CASRSSGRARSYEQYF
TGTGCCAGCAGATCTAGCGGGAGGGCGAGATCTTACGAGCAGTACTTC
>-|TRBJ1-1|-|TRBV6-5
CASSPFLNTEAFF
TGTGCCAGCAGTCCGTTTTTGAACACTGAAGCTTTCTTT
>-|TRBJ1-5|-|TRBV19
CASISPGGRRDQPQHF
TGTGCCAGTATCAGCCCGGGAGGGAGGAGGGATCAGCCCCAGCATTTT
>-|TRBJ1-4|-|TRBV5-8
CASSSAGVGEKLFF
TGTGCCAGCAGCTCCGCGGGGGTGGGTGAAAAACTGTTTTTT
>-|TRBJ1-5|-|TRBV6-5
CASSLIQGDQPQHF
TGTGCCAGCAGTTTGATCCAGGGTGATCAGCCCCAGCATTTT
>-|TRBJ1-2|-|TRBV27
CASSSTGLSNYGYTF
TGTGCCAGCAGTTCCACAGGGCTGTCTAACTATGGCTACACCTTC
>-|TRBJ2-3|-|TRBV9
CASSFFGQGDTQYF
TGTGCCAGCAGCTTTTTCGGCCAGGGCGATACGCAGTATTTT
>-|TRBJ1-5|-|TRBV6-6
CASREDRRSNQPQHF
TGTGCCAGCAGGGAAGACAGGAGGAGCAATCAGCCCCAGCATTTT
>-|TRBJ2-7|-|TRBV4-2
CASSQDASTPTRGEQYF
TGTGCCAGCAGCCAAGATGCTAGTACGCCGACACGAGGGGAGCAGTACTTC
>-|TRBJ1-4|-|TRBV19
CASSISGWDEKLFF
TGTGCCAGTAGTATATCAGGGTGGGATGAAAAACTGTTTTTT